The entry below gives a single T cell receptor (beta chain) sequence along with its context. Sequenced by immunoSEQ multiplex PCR; TCRdb stores in-frame clones only, minus some. This table holds about 100,000 clones, about 83% found once. Unmatched junction bases numbered 6, after V lost 6 bases and J lost 5 bases. Germline CDR1 is ENHRY and CDR2 is SYGVKD. The CDR3 runs 13 residues. This entry is derived from a study of blood T cell repertoires in COVID-19. The chain recombines TRBV10-3 with TRBJ1-2; 7 bases fit TRBD1. This TCR was recovered from a human donor in a cohort sampled during active COVID-19. Sequenced input: peripheral blood. CDR3 in amino acids: CAIRQGEEYGYTF. CDR3 DNA: TGTGCCATCAGGCAGGGGGAGGAGTATGGCTACACCTTC.